This entry describes one TCR beta chain. Its antigen is still unknown. This specimen belongs to a study of cytomegalovirus exposure and HLA in healthy donors. Findings and limits, study-wide: The study flagged about 150 TCR beta chains as cytomegalovirus-associated. Most TCR sequences were uncommon, yet certain public TCRs appeared in many donors. Reportedly, diagnosis of cytomegalovirus status by the classifier showed high specificity and sensitivity.

V was pared by 3 bases and J by 4 bases, with 15 bases between. The CDR3 contains 15 residues. Germline V gene sequence: CDR1 SNHLY, CDR2 FYNNEI. From the 120-subject validation cohort, which was separate from the approximately 720-subject first cohort, the donors were drawn. Sequenced by immunoSEQ multiplex PCR; TCRdb stores in-frame clones only, minus some. The profile shows approximately 210,000 clones, 88% of them singletons. What was sequenced was PBMCs. V is TRBV2 and J is TRBJ2-5; perhaps TRBD1 as D (7 bases). The receptor's source is a woman under 30 in good health and CMV-seronegative. This CDR3 reads CASSERRGRTETQYF. For the CDR3, the DNA is TGTGCCAGCAGTGAGCGGAGGGGGCGCACAGAGACCCAGTACTTC.